This T cell receptor beta chain is drawn from a study of blood T cell repertoires in COVID-19. Recovery among Cohort 3 donors was established by two negative PCRs, clearance, or symptom resolution. The germline V gene has CDR1 SGHAT and CDR2 FQNNGV. The V gene end was trimmed by 1 base and the J gene end by 6 bases; junction bases not matched to a gene: 0. The CDR3 contains 16 residues. Repertoires were generated with immunoSEQ multiplex PCR, while TCRdb's copy carries only in-frame clones and drops some. The data show about 400,000 clones, 89% seen once. The material sequenced was PBMCs or T cells enriched from blood (not recorded which). This sequence originates from a woman younger than 45 who had recovered from COVID-19. The chain uses TRBV11-2 and TRBJ2-2, with 15 bases lining up with TRBD2. The DNA for the CDR3 is TGTGCCAGCAGCTTAGGGACTAGCGGGAGGGCCGGGGAGCTGTTTTTT. Translating it yields CASSLGTSGRAGELFF.